The 22 T cell receptor beta chains given below trace back to one sample, sequenced in a study of T cells in Graves' hyperthyroidism and ophthalmopathy. RNA transcripts gave rise to amplified TCR beta CDR3 regions. A set of HTBI primers served as the primers for a first-round RT-PCR of the TCR CDR3. From the multiplex PCR reads, TCRdb called clonotypes with MiXCR, one entry per CDR3 protein. The sample carries around 540,000 distinct CDR3 sequences, about 16% recorded once. Sequencing used blood. All receptors come from a woman aged 25 to 39 with Graves' ophthalmopathy.

This clonotype has a count of ten or more. The chain combines TRBV24-1 with TRBJ1-5; 8 bases map to TRBD1. Germline CDR1 is KGHDR and CDR2 is SFDVKD. V lost 3 bases, J lost 0 bases, and 3 bases stayed unmatched. This CDR3 is 16 amino acids long. In DNA, the CDR3 is TGTGCCACCAGTGATGCGACAGGGGATAGCAATCAGCCCCAGCATTTT. Translation: CATSDATGDSNQPQHF.

This clonotype was detected only a few times. In nucleotides, the CDR3 is TGCAGTGCTAGACAGGACTACGAGCAGTACTTC. As protein: CSARQDYEQYF. The genes are TRBV20-1 and TRBJ2-7; D not certain. V was pared by 2 bases and J by 3 bases, with 5 bases between. The length of the CDR3 is 11 residues. Germline values: CDR1 DFQATT, CDR2 SNEGSKA (reference sequence).

This clonotype has just a few counts. The chain is built from TRBV12-3 or TRBV12-4 and TRBJ1-1; D is possibly TRBD1 (5 bases). The CDR3 runs to 12 residues. Trimming cost V 3 bases and J 8 bases, with 10 bases left between them. This CDR3 is CASSFTGGEAFF. The CDR3 bases are TGTGCCAGCAGTTTTACAGGTGGAGAAGCTTTCTTT.

This clonotype was picked up many times. The chain couples TRBV11-1 to TRBJ2-5, with TRBD2 matching over 9 bases. V gave up 5 bases and J gave up 4 bases; unmatched junction bases: 5. The CDR3 runs to 14 residues. The germline gives CDR1 SGHAT, CDR2 FQDESV (reference sequence). In nucleotides, the CDR3 is TGTGCCAGCAGCCATCTAGCGGGACGAGAGACCCAGTACTTC. Translated, it gives CASSHLAGRETQYF.

This clonotype has just a few counts. The rearrangement uses TRBV6-2 or TRBV6-3 and TRBJ2-4, with 7 bases matching TRBD1. The V segment lost 5 bases and the J segment 9 bases; nucleotides outside the gene matches: 19. The CDR3 covers 17 residues. CDR1 MNHEY and CDR2 SVGEGT come from the germline V gene. The CDR3: CASSALQGPTPRTIQYF. CDR3 in DNA: TGTGCCAGCAGTGCTTTACAGGGGCCAACCCCAAGAACCATTCAGTACTTC.

This clonotype was seen many times. This chain joins TRBV2 and TRBJ2-5, with D tentatively TRBD1 (5 bases). Trimming took off 1 base at V and 2 bases at J, with 11 bases between the two ends. The CDR3 loop spans 15 amino acids. The germline CDR1 and CDR2 sequences are SNHLY and FYNNEI. CDR3 nucleotides: TGTGCCAGCAGTGAAGAGGGGTTTCTACAAGAGACCCAGTACTTC. It is translated as CASSEEGFLQETQYF. Variable domain in full (rest from reference TRBV2 and TRBJ2-5): EPEVTQTPSHQVTQMGQEVILRCVPISNHLYFYWYRQILGQKVEFLVSFYNNEISEKSEIFDDQFSVERPDGSNFTLKIRSTKLEDSAMYFCASSEEGFLQETQYFGPGTRLLVL.

This clonotype came up many times. The genes are TRBV7-2 and TRBJ1-5; D is perhaps TRBD1 (5 bases). Looked up from germline, CDR1 is SGHTA and CDR2 is FQGNSA. The CDR3 length is 14 residues. The V end lost 6 bases, the J end lost 3 bases, and 12 bases lay between the germline ends. The CDR3 coding sequence is TGTGCCAGCAGTCCTTGGGGGTCCAATCAGCCCCAGCATTTT. Its protein is CASSPWGSNQPQHF.

This clonotype was counted a single time. It may be a read error: a sequence one base away is much more abundant. The chain couples TRBV20-1 to TRBJ1-4; 8 bases match TRBD1. The CDR3 sequence is 13 residues long. Germline V gene lookup returns CDR1 DFQATT and CDR2 SNEGSKA (reference sequence). DNA of the CDR3: TGCAGTGCCATTAGGACAGGGAATGAAAAACCGTTTTTT. It is translated as CSAIRTGNEKPFF.

At least ten counts were recorded for this clonotype. This chain links TRBV2 with TRBJ1-5; unclear D gene. Trimming left V 6 bases short and J 6 bases short, with 15 bases between. The CDR3 length is 14 residues. The germline V gene has CDR1 SNHLY and CDR2 FYNNEI. CDR3 DNA: TGTGCCAGCAGCCCCGACGGAGCGAGTCAGCCCCAGCATTTT. Amino acids: CASSPDGASQPQHF.

The rearrangement joins TRBV2 to TRBJ2-3, with D possibly TRBD1 on 6 matching bases. Germline V lookup: CDR1 SNHLY, CDR2 FYNNEI. Trimming took off 8 bases at V and 3 bases at J, with 18 bases between the two ends. The CDR3 covers 15 residues. CDR3 in amino acids: CASSIDRTRTDTQYF. The DNA of the CDR3 is TGTGCCAGCTCTATCGACAGGACAAGGACAGATACGCAGTATTTT. Drawing the rest from reference TRBV2 and TRBJ2-3, the complete variable domain is EPEVTQTPSHQVTQMGQEVILRCVPISNHLYFYWYRQILGQKVEFLVSFYNNEISEKSEIFDDQFSVERPDGSNFTLKIRSTKLEDSAMYFCASSIDRTRTDTQYFGPGTRLTVL.

The table lists this clonotype with many counts. This chain joins TRBV30 and TRBJ1-2; no definite D call. CDR1 is GTSNPN and CDR2 is SVGIG in the germline V gene (reference sequence). V gave up 0 bases and J gave up 1 base, with 9 bases separating them. The CDR3 consists of 14 residues. CDR3 sequence: CAWSVTRLNYGYTF. Here the CDR3 DNA reads TGTGCCTGGAGTGTGACACGACTTAACTATGGCTACACCTTC.

The chain couples TRBV3-1 to TRBJ1-2; 9 bases match TRBD1. CDR3 length: 15 amino acids. Per germline, CDR1 LGHDT and CDR2 YNNKEL (reference sequence). V shed 5 bases, J shed 6 bases, and the junction held 10 bases outside the gene matches. The CDR3 DNA reads TGTGCCAGCAGCGAACTAGGGACAGGGCTAAATGGCTACACCTTC. Protein: CASSELGTGLNGYTF. Supplemented by reference TRBV3-1 and TRBJ1-2, the full variable domain reads DTAVSQTPKYLVTQMGNDKSIKCEQNLGHDTMYWYKQDSKKFLKIMFSYNNKELIINETVPNRFSPKSPDKAHLNLHINSLELGDSAVYFCASSELGTGLNGYTFGSGTRLTVV.

This clonotype showed up just a few times. The rearrangement uses TRBV7-2 and TRBJ1-3; 9 bases agree with TRBD1. Looked up from germline, CDR1 is SGHTA and CDR2 is FQGNSA. Trimming cost V 5 bases and J 0 bases; bases outside gene matches: 5. CDR3 length: 16 residues. The CDR3 DNA reads as TGTGCCAGCAGCGTTACAGGGGGCGCCTCTGGAAACACCATATATTTT. Encoded protein: CASSVTGGASGNTIYF.

On this clonotype: Compared with germline, one end of the junction differs, possibly owing to a read error. The rearrangement uses TRBV7-9 and TRBJ1-1; D might be TRBD1 (5 bases). The germline V gene has CDR1 SEHNR and CDR2 FQNEAQ (reference sequence). CDR3 length equals 14 residues. The CDR3 DNA reads TGTGCCAGCAGCCCAGAGACAGAATTCACTGAAGCCTTCTTT. This sequence encodes CASSPETEFTEAFF.

Many counts were recorded for this clonotype. This rearrangement joins TRBV5-1 to TRBJ2-1; TRBD2 agrees at 10 bases. The V and J ends lost 2 bases and 4 bases, in that order; junction bases with no gene match: 6. Per germline, CDR1 SGHRS and CDR2 YFSETQ. CDR3 length: 16 amino acids. Here the CDR3 DNA reads TGCGCCAGCAGCTTATTAGCGGGAGGCGGGTACAATGAGCAGTTCTTC. This encodes CASSLLAGGGYNEQFF. The whole variable domain, remainder taken from reference TRBV5-1 and TRBJ2-1, is KAGVTQTPRYLIKTRGQQVTLSCSPISGHRSVSWYQQTPGQGLQFLFEYFSETQRNKGNFPGRFSGRQFSNSRSEMNVSTLELGDSALYLCASSLLAGGGYNEQFFGPGTRLTVL.

Many counts were recorded for this clonotype. The rearrangement joins TRBV7-2 to TRBJ2-3; 9 nucleotides match TRBD2. The CDR3 contains 18 residues. Germline CDR1 SGHTA, CDR2 FQGNSA. V lost 1 base to trimming and J lost 0 bases; unmatched junction nucleotides: 8. The DNA of the CDR3 is TGTGCCAGCAGCTTAGTCGCCAGCGGGAGGACTAGCACAGATACGCAGTATTTT. Protein sequence: CASSLVASGRTSTDTQYF.

This clonotype has at least ten counts. The chain's CDR3 is CSARDEAALKLFF. CDR3 DNA sequence: TGCAGTGCTAGAGATGAGGCAGCTTTAAAACTGTTTTTT. J is TRBJ1-4 and V is TRBV20-1; D gene unclear. The CDR3 loop spans 13 amino acids. Germline loops: CDR1 DFQATT, CDR2 SNEGSKA (reference sequence). V dropped 0 bases and J dropped 10 bases, with 12 bases sitting between them.

This clonotype was detected many times. For the CDR3, the DNA is TGCAGTGCTAGGACGGGACTAGCGGTCCAGCCCTATACGCAGTATTTT. Translation: CSARTGLAVQPYTQYF. The rearrangement links TRBV20-1 to TRBJ2-3, with 11 bases fitting TRBD2. Trimming removed 3 bases from V and 7 bases from J; junction bases left unmatched: 12. The germline gives CDR1 DFQATT, CDR2 SNEGSKA (reference sequence). This CDR3 contains 16 residues.

There are many counts of this clonotype. The gene calls are TRBV30 and TRBJ1-2; D might be TRBD1 (5 bases). The CDR3 extends over 14 amino acids. Germline values: CDR1 GTSNPN, CDR2 SVGIG (reference sequence). Trimming removed 3 bases from V and 4 bases from J, with 15 bases in between. CDR3 nucleotides: TGTGCCTGGAGGGGGCCCGGTGGGACCTATGGCTACACCTTC. This sequence encodes CAWRGPGGTYGYTF.

This clonotype was observed a handful of times. The chain uses TRBV25-1 and TRBJ2-2; D remains unclear. The length of the CDR3 is 11 residues. Trimming took off 6 bases at V and 6 bases at J, with 5 bases between the two ends. The germline V gene has CDR1 MGHDK and CDR2 SYGVNS. The CDR3 sequence: CASRAAGELFF. CDR3 sequence (DNA): TGTGCCAGCAGGGCGGCCGGGGAGCTGTTTTTT.

This clonotype was counted many times. Here the CDR3 reads CASSVAPRSNEQFF. The CDR3 DNA is TGTGCCAGCAGCGTAGCCCCACGGAGCAATGAGCAGTTCTTC. V and J are TRBV9 and TRBJ2-1; D gene unclear. There are 14 residues in the CDR3. CDR1 SGDLS and CDR2 YYNGEE come from the germline V gene. The V end was cut by 0 bases, the J end by 6 bases, with 10 bases between.

This clonotype was detected ten times or more. The chain recombines TRBV20-1 with TRBJ2-1; the match to TRBD2 covers 9 bases. J lost 3 bases, V lost 0 bases, and 12 bases had no gene match. CDR1 and CDR2 (germline): DFQATT, SNEGSKA (reference sequence). CDR3 length: 18 residues. The CDR3 spells CSARDFSQSGRIYNEQFF. The CDR3 nucleotides are TGCAGTGCTAGAGATTTTTCACAGAGCGGGAGGATCTACAATGAGCAGTTCTTC.